One and the same sample provided the 3 T cell receptor beta chains below, sequenced in a study of a mutant IDH1 vaccine in newly diagnosed glioma. Antigen specificity for these receptors is unknown. Time point indicated: week 23, last vaccination. Alongside topical imiquimod, each dose of vaccine comprised 300 ug of mutant IDH1 20-mer peptide. Method: immunoSEQ multiplex PCR; TCRdb's copy keeps in-frame clones and lacks some. Counted here are about 67,000 clones, around 82% occurring once; the ten biggest clones make up more than 10%. The sample in question was PBMCs, obtained from a glioma patient whose treatment included an IDH1 peptide vaccine. The receptors shown here come from a man younger than 30 with glioma.

The chain employs TRBV2 and TRBJ2-7; D remains ambiguous. With 7 bases removed from V and 1 base from J, the gap between germline ends came to 8 bases. CDR1 and CDR2 (germline): SNHLY, FYNNEI. The CDR3 is made up of 12 amino acids. CDR3 DNA sequence: TGTGCCAGCAAGGGCGAATCCTACGAGCAGTACTTC. The encoded protein is CASKGESYEQYF. Complete variable domain (other parts from reference TRBV2 and TRBJ2-7): EPEVTQTPSHQVTQMGQEVILRCVPISNHLYFYWYRQILGQKVEFLVSFYNNEISEKSEIFDDQFSVERPDGSNFTLKIRSTKLEDSAMYFCASKGESYEQYFGPGTRLTVT.

V and J are TRBV27 and TRBJ2-7; 10 bases are shared with TRBD1. The CDR3 extends over 16 amino acids. Germline CDR1 is MNHEY and CDR2 is SMNVEV (reference sequence). With 6 bases clipped from V and 2 bases from J, the junction kept 10 bases outside the gene matches. The CDR3 DNA follows: TGTGCCAGCAGCTTGATGCCCGGGACAGGGGCCTACGAGCAGTACTTC. Translating it yields CASSLMPGTGAYEQYF.

For the CDR3, the DNA is TGTGCCAGCAGTTTTGCGCGGAGGGGGCAAGGAGGCTACACCTTC. Its protein is CASSFARRGQGGYTF. The chain is built from TRBV27 and TRBJ1-2; 7 bases line up with TRBD1. The CDR3 length is 15 residues. The J segment lost 8 bases and the V segment lost 3 bases, leaving 12 bases of the junction unmatched. Germline V gene lookup returns CDR1 MNHEY and CDR2 SMNVEV (reference sequence).